Listed below are T cell receptor beta chains from one sample, sequenced in a study of blood T cell dynamics during melanoma immunotherapy. Assay used: immunoSEQ multiplex PCR; TCRdb lists only in-frame clones, some missing. The top ten clones hold about 1.8% of a sample with 15,000 to 20,000 clones, more than 85% of them seen once. Specimen: blood, collected from a patient treated with checkpoint blockade. All receptors come from a human donor with melanoma. Both conserved end residues are part of each CDR3. Fields, in order: J gene, V gene, D gene, clone size, CDR3 DNA, CDR3 protein. The D gene is left open where the match is weak. Size values are once, few and many counts, or a class for expanded clones, and some rows have none.

TRBJ2-5	TRBV6-5	TRBD2	once	TGTGCCAGCAGTGTCCAAGCGGGGATGGCGGAGACCCAGTACTTC	CASSVQAGMAETQYF
TRBJ2-7	TRBV5-5	NA	NA	TGTGCCAGCAGCCGGGACCGATACCACTACGAGCAGTACTTC	CASSRDRYHYEQYF
TRBJ2-5	TRBV28	TRBD2	once	TGTGCCAGCAGCCGCGATAGCGGGGCGGGGAAGAAGACCCAGTACTTC	CASSRDSGAGKKTQYF
TRBJ1-1	TRBV7-9	NA	NA	TGTGCCAGCAGCCCTTTCCAAGGACGCGGTGCTTTCTTT	CASSPFQGRGAFF
TRBJ1-5	TRBV2	TRBD1	NA	TGTGCCAGCAGGCCCCGGACAGGGGATAGCAATCAGCCCCAGCATTTT	CASRPRTGDSNQPQHF
TRBJ1-1	TRBV30	NA	NA	TGTGCCTGGAGTGCCGACCATTCCGGATTGGGAGCTTTCTTT	CAWSADHSGLGAFF
TRBJ1-3	TRBV19	NA	NA	TGTGCCAGTTCCTACGGGGGAGCGGGAAACACCATATATTTT	CASSYGGAGNTIYF
TRBJ2-1	TRBV4-1	NA	NA	TGCGCCAGCAGCCAAGACAGGACGAGGAACAATGAGCAGTTCTTC	CASSQDRTRNNEQFF
TRBJ2-7	TRBV5-6	TRBD1	NA	TGTGCCAGCAGCTTGGGACAGGGGTCCTACGAGCAGTACTTC	CASSLGQGSYEQYF
TRBJ1-1	TRBV7-9	NA	NA	TGTGCCAGCAGTCGGGGGGGCCACACTGAAGCTTTCTTT	CASSRGGHTEAFF
TRBJ2-2	TRBV30	NA	NA	TGTGCCTGGAGTCACTTGTCTGGGGAGCTGTTTTTT	CAWSHLSGELFF
TRBJ1-1	TRBV5-1	TRBD1	NA	TGCGCCAGCAGCACCCGGACAGGAGTCGGTGGTGGGGACACTGAAGCTTTCTTT	CASSTRTGVGGGDTEAFF
TRBJ1-2	TRBV30	NA	NA	TGTGCCTGGAGGGGAGAAGGACAGACATCCTATGGCTACACCTTC	CAWRGEGQTSYGYTF
TRBJ1-6	TRBV30	NA	NA	TGTGCCTGCCGAACGGACATGACCTTAACACCCCTCCACTTT	CACRTDMTLTPLHF
TRBJ2-1	TRBV5-1	NA	once	TGCGCCAGCAGCCGCGGGACCCCCGGCTACAATGAGCAGTTCTTC	CASSRGTPGYNEQFF
TRBJ2-3	TRBV10-3	NA	NA	TGTGCCATCAGTGAGGAGGTTTGGAAGGCCGATACGCAGTATTTT	CAISEEVWKADTQYF
TRBJ1-1	TRBV7-3	NA	NA	TGTGCCAGCAGCTTAACAGCGGACGGCCGGACTGAAGCTTTCTTT	CASSLTADGRTEAFF
TRBJ2-3	TRBV7-2	NA	once	TGTGCCAGCAGCTGGGGAGTTCGAGATGATACGCAGTATTTT	CASSWGVRDDTQYF
TRBJ2-7	TRBV7-9	TRBD2	NA	TGTGCCAGCAGCTTAGACGGCGGCGGGAGGAGGAACGAGCAGTACTTC	CASSLDGGGRRNEQYF
TRBJ2-1	TRBV7-8	NA	NA	TGTGCCAGCAGCTTAGGGGGTAGCTACAATGAGCAGTTCTTC	CASSLGGSYNEQFF
TRBJ2-2	TRBV6-6	NA	NA	TGTGCCAGCATCGAAGGGGGAGTCACCGGGGAGCTGTTTTTT	CASIEGGVTGELFF
TRBJ1-2	TRBV20-1	NA	NA	TGCAGTGCTAGAGATGGGGATGGCTACACCTTC	CSARDGDGYTF
TRBJ2-5	TRBV11-2	NA	once	TGTGCCAGCAGCCCCCAGGTTTTGGGGGGAGAGACCCAGTACTTC	CASSPQVLGGETQYF
TRBJ2-1	TRBV27	TRBD2	NA	TGTGCCAGCAGTTTTGGGGCTAGCGGGGGGAATGAGCAGTTCTTC	CASSFGASGGNEQFF
TRBJ2-5	TRBV6-5	NA	NA	TGTGCCAGCAGTTCGGGGACATATCAAGAGACCCAGTACTTC	CASSSGTYQETQYF
TRBJ1-2	TRBV6-6	TRBD1	NA	TGTGCCAGCAGTTCAACAGGGGTTGGCTATGGCTACACCTTC	CASSSTGVGYGYTF
TRBJ2-3	TRBV28	NA	NA	TGTGCCAGCAGTTCACCGTTAGGGGCGCTGACAGATACGCAGTATTTT	CASSSPLGALTDTQYF
TRBJ2-7	TRBV28	NA	once	TGTGCCAGCAGTTTCGTGGGGGGCCAGTACTTC	CASSFVGGQYF
TRBJ2-7	TRBV9	NA	NA	TGTGCCAGCAGCGTAGGCCCGCCTAGCAACTACGAGCAGTACTTC	CASSVGPPSNYEQYF
TRBJ2-1	TRBV6-1	TRBD2	NA	TGTGCCAGCAGTGAAAGACTAGCGGAGCCCTACAATGAGCAGTTCTTC	CASSERLAEPYNEQFF
TRBJ1-2	TRBV5-4	NA	NA	TGTGCCAGCAGCTTGGACTATGGCTACACCTTC	CASSLDYGYTF